These 24 T cell receptor beta chains were all obtained from the same sample, sequenced in a study of T cell changes during pregnancy in multiple sclerosis. Generated by immunoSEQ multiplex PCR, the TCRdb table keeps only in-frame clones and is missing some. The data show tens of thousands of clones, with more than 85% seen just once and around 3% held by the top ten. Specimen: peripheral blood, collected in the third trimester of pregnancy. Receptors were obtained from a female donor in good health, enrolled as a control in a pregnancy study.

The chain links TRBV9 to TRBJ2-7; the match to TRBD2 covers 9 bases. The CDR3 consists of 14 residues. Germline V CDR1 and CDR2: SGDLS, YYNGEE. V shed 2 bases and J 1 base; nucleotides not matched to a gene: 1. CDR3 nucleotides: TGTGCCAGCAGCGTCCTAGCGGGGTCCTACGAGCAGTACTTC. The encoded protein is CASSVLAGSYEQYF.

The V gene is TRBV27, the J gene TRBJ1-2, with D possibly matching TRBD1 (5 bases). The germline V gene encodes CDR1 MNHEY and CDR2 SMNVEV (reference sequence). V shed 3 bases and J shed 4 bases, with 9 bases lying between them. The CDR3 extends over 13 amino acids. This CDR3 is CASSLQGSYGYTF. The CDR3 DNA reads TGTGCCAGCAGTTTGCAGGGTAGCTATGGCTACACCTTC.

The chain joins TRBV7-8 to TRBJ1-5; no clear D gene. CDR1 SGHVS and CDR2 FQNEAQ come from the germline V gene. V was shortened by 0 bases and J by 0 bases, with 6 bases between the two germline ends. This CDR3 is 15 amino acids long. CDR3 region: CASSLAVNSNQPQHF. CDR3 coding DNA: TGTGCCAGCAGCTTAGCCGTTAATAGCAATCAGCCCCAGCATTTT. Full variable domain (remainder filled in from reference TRBV7-8 and TRBJ1-5): GAGVSQSPRYKVAKRGQDVALRCDPISGHVSLFWYQQALGQGPEFLTYFQNEAQLDKSGLPSDRFFAERPEGSVSTLKIQRTQQEDSAVYLCASSLAVNSNQPQHFGDGTRLSIL.

This rearrangement joins TRBV28 to TRBJ1-2; 7 bases are a match to TRBD1. The CDR3 is made up of 14 amino acids. The V gene end was trimmed by 7 bases and the J gene end by 8 bases; junction bases not matched to a gene: 13. CDR1 and CDR2 (germline): MDHEN, SYDVKM. CDR3 residues: CASNPPTGAGGYTF. The CDR3 bases are TGTGCCAGCAACCCCCCTACAGGGGCGGGAGGCTACACCTTC.

This clone has more than one count but fewer than ten. The chain links TRBV5-1 to TRBJ1-5; D may be TRBD1 (5 bases). Germline V gives CDR1 SGHRS, CDR2 YFSETQ. Trimming removed 5 bases at V and 0 bases at J, with 12 bases between. CDR3 length: 15 amino acids. CDR3 DNA: TGCGCCAGCAGGTTTGACAGTTATAGCAATCAGCCCCAGCATTTT. Translated: CASRFDSYSNQPQHF. The variable domain in full, completed from reference TRBV5-1 and TRBJ1-5, reads KAGVTQTPRYLIKTRGQQVTLSCSPISGHRSVSWYQQTPGQGLQFLFEYFSETQRNKGNFPGRFSGRQFSNSRSEMNVSTLELGDSALYLCASRFDSYSNQPQHFGDGTRLSIL.

The chain recombines TRBV28 with TRBJ1-5, with 9 bases lining up with TRBD1. J was trimmed by 7 bases and V by 5 bases; bases with no gene match: 6. Germline CDR1 MDHEN, CDR2 SYDVKM. The CDR3 loop spans 14 amino acids. The CDR3 sequence is CASSPYRGQQPQHF. The DNA of the CDR3 is TGTGCCAGCAGTCCCTACAGGGGGCAACAGCCCCAGCATTTT.

The chain has TRBV19 and TRBJ2-1; TRBD2 aligns across 13 bases. The CDR3 totals 16 residues. CDR1 is LNHDA, CDR2 SQIVND, per germline (reference sequence). The trim removed 5 bases at V and 6 bases at J, leaving 7 bases unmatched. CDR3 DNA sequence: TGTGCCAGTAGTCCCAGGGGACTAGCGGGATTCAATGAGCAGTTCTTC. It translates to CASSPRGLAGFNEQFF. Looking up the rest from reference TRBV19 and TRBJ2-1 gives the full variable domain: DGGITQSPKYLFRKEGQNVTLSCEQNLNHDAMYWYRQDPGQGLRLIYYSQIVNDFQKGDIAEGYSVSREKKESFPLTVTSAQKNPTAFYLCASSPRGLAGFNEQFFGPGTRLTVL.

This chain links TRBV9 with TRBJ1-1; perhaps TRBD1 as D (6 bases). Germline V gene data show CDR1 as SGDLS and CDR2 as YYNGEE. Trimming took off 3 bases at V and 4 bases at J, with 13 bases between the two ends. The CDR3 runs to 14 residues. Written as DNA, the CDR3 is TGTGCCAGCAGCGCCCTACAGGGCCCCACTGAAGCTTTCTTT. Its translation is CASSALQGPTEAFF.

The V and J genes are TRBV9 and TRBJ2-7, with 7 bases that match TRBD1. In germline, CDR1 is SGDLS, CDR2 YYNGEE. This CDR3 is 16 amino acids long. The V and J ends lost 3 bases and 3 bases, in that order; junction bases with no gene match: 12. CDR3 region: CASSEGTADYGYEQYF. The DNA of the CDR3 is TGTGCCAGCAGCGAGGGGACAGCAGATTATGGCTACGAGCAGTACTTC.

This chain connects TRBV5-4 to TRBJ2-1; 7 positions agree with TRBD1. CDR1 SGHNT and CDR2 YYREEE come from the germline V gene (reference sequence). V trimming: 1 base; J trimming: 7 bases; junction bases outside the gene matches: 5. This CDR3 has 14 amino acids. CDR3 loop: CASSLRQGENEQFF. In DNA form, the CDR3 reads TGTGCCAGCAGCTTGCGCCAGGGGGAAAATGAGCAGTTCTTC.

This clone was detected only once. V usage is TRBV19 and J usage is TRBJ1-2, with D hard to call. Germline V gives CDR1 LNHDA, CDR2 SQIVND (reference sequence). The CDR3 has 14 residues. The germline V and J ends were trimmed by 1 base and 6 bases, with 12 bases remaining between them. The CDR3 DNA is TGTGCCAGTAGTATAGGTCATCAGAGGGATGGCTACACCTTC. It encodes CASSIGHQRDGYTF.

The chain links TRBV27 to TRBJ2-5; D is unclear. The germline gives CDR1 MNHEY, CDR2 SMNVEV (reference sequence). This CDR3 is built from 13 residues. V dropped 0 bases and J dropped 3 bases, with 5 bases sitting between them. The CDR3 nucleotides read TGTGCCAGCAGTTTATCGAGGAAAGAGACCCAGTACTTC. Translating gives CASSLSRKETQYF.

The V and J genes are TRBV6-1 and TRBJ2-3; the D is unclear. Trimming left V 2 bases short and J 6 bases short, with 3 bases between. This CDR3 contains 11 residues. In germline, CDR1 is MNHNS, CDR2 SASEGT. The DNA for the CDR3 is TGTGCCAGCAGTGAATCGGATACGCAGTATTTT. Translating gives CASSESDTQYF.

V is TRBV7-6 and J is TRBJ2-3, with TRBD2 matching over 8 bases. This CDR3 is built from 15 residues. Germline V gives CDR1 SGHVS, CDR2 FNYEAQ. Trimming at V came to 2 bases and at J to 3 bases, leaving 4 bases not matched to a gene. The CDR3 loop reads CASSLSSGRTDTQYF. CDR3 sequence (DNA): TGTGCCAGCAGCTTATCAAGCGGGAGAACAGATACGCAGTATTTT. The whole variable domain, filled in from reference TRBV7-6 and TRBJ2-3, reads GAGVSQSPRYKVTKRGQDVALRCDPISGHVSLYWYRQALGQGPEFLTYFNYEAQQDKSGLPNDRFSAERPEGSISTLTIQRTEQRDSAMYRCASSLSSGRTDTQYFGPGTRLTVL.

The J gene is TRBJ1-1, the V gene TRBV7-6; D is uncertain. CDR1 and CDR2 (germline): SGHVS, FNYEAQ. V lost 5 bases to trimming and J lost 0 bases, with 13 bases between them. The CDR3 is 15 amino acids. The CDR3 sequence: CASSPAARVNTEAFF. The DNA for the CDR3 is TGTGCCAGCAGCCCCGCGGCCAGAGTGAACACTGAAGCTTTCTTT.

The CDR3 DNA is TGTGCCAGCAGTTCCCACTACTCCCTCTATAGCAATCAGCCCCAGCATTTT. It encodes CASSSHYSLYSNQPQHF. J is TRBJ1-5 and V is TRBV28; no clear D. The ends were cut back, 4 bases at V and 0 bases at J, with 16 bases in the middle. From germline, CDR1 is MDHEN and CDR2 SYDVKM. This CDR3 comprises 17 residues.

CDR3 region: CARSLGGGCRYATNEKLFF. CDR3 coding DNA: TGTGCCAGAAGCTTGGGGGGGGGTTGCAGGTATGCAACTAATGAAAAACTGTTTTTT. The genes are TRBV5-3 and TRBJ1-4, with D possibly matching TRBD1 (5 bases). TRBV5-3 is filed as an ORF, its function uncertain. V was cut by 0 bases and J by 0 bases, with 18 bases left in between. CDR3 length: 19 amino acids.

This chain uses TRBV5-5 with TRBJ1-2; D might be TRBD1 (6 bases). Trimming took 3 bases from V and 3 from J, leaving 18 bases between them. Per the germline V gene, CDR1 is SGHKS and CDR2 is YYEKEE (reference sequence). CDR3 length: 16 amino acids. The CDR3 loop is CASSSGQQGLYYGYTF. The CDR3 DNA sequence: TGTGCCAGCAGCTCTGGGCAACAGGGATTGTACTATGGCTACACCTTC.

This sequence joins TRBV10-2 and TRBJ2-3; TRBD2 is a possible D gene (6 bases). The CDR3 has 15 amino acids. With 7 bases removed from V and 0 bases from J, the gap between germline ends came to 14 bases. Germline V gene sequence: CDR1 WSHSY, CDR2 SAAADI. In DNA, the CDR3 is TGCGCCAGCACTGGGGTGGGGGGAAGCACAGATACGCAGTATTTT. It encodes CASTGVGGSTDTQYF.

CDR3 loop: CASSRFPRGRGETQYF. The DNA for the CDR3 is TGTGCCAGCAGCCGGTTCCCCAGGGGAAGGGGAGAGACCCAGTACTTC. The chain recombines TRBV7-2 with TRBJ2-5, with a possible D match to TRBD1 (6 bases). The germline V gene has CDR1 SGHTA and CDR2 FQGNSA. V was shortened by 5 bases and J by 4 bases, with 20 bases between the two germline ends. The CDR3 totals 16 residues.

This clone was recorded at least ten times. CDR3 in amino acids: CASKLGLGNTGELFF. The DNA for the CDR3 is TGTGCCAGCAAGCTAGGACTAGGGAACACCGGGGAGCTGTTTTTT. This rearrangement joins TRBV6-1 to TRBJ2-2; 7 bases fit TRBD2. Per the germline V gene, CDR1 is MNHNS and CDR2 is SASEGT. Trimming cost V 7 bases and J 1 base; bases outside gene matches: 6. This CDR3 contains 15 residues.

The chain carries TRBV5-1 and TRBJ2-5, with D tentatively TRBD2 (5 bases). The germline V and J ends were trimmed by 3 bases and 4 bases, with 16 bases remaining between them. The germline V gene has CDR1 SGHRS and CDR2 YFSETQ. The CDR3 contains 15 residues. CDR3 sequence (DNA): TGCGCCAGCAGCTGGAGGTCGGGGATTGGAGAGACCCAGTACTTC. Its translation is CASSWRSGIGETQYF.

This chain links TRBV10-2 with TRBJ2-1; TRBD2 matches at 9 bases. The CDR3 runs to 15 residues. Germline assignment: CDR1 WSHSY and CDR2 SAAADI. The V segment lost 2 bases and the J segment 5 bases; nucleotides outside the gene matches: 4. CDR3 DNA: TGCGCCAGCAGTGAGCGCGGGAGGGGTGACAATGAGCAGTTCTTC. It is translated as CASSERGRGDNEQFF.

This clone appeared once. As DNA, the CDR3 is TGCGCCAGCAGCCCAGGACAGGGAAAGGAATACACCTTC. This encodes CASSPGQGKEYTF. The chain has TRBV4-1 and TRBJ1-2; TRBD1 matches at 8 bases. CDR3 size: 13 residues. Germline loops: CDR1 MGHRA, CDR2 YSYEKL. J was trimmed by 11 bases and V by 4 bases; bases with no gene match: 9.